The rows below give T cell receptor beta chains drawn from one sample of a study of OX40 agonist ivuxolimab in advanced cancers. Using immunoSEQ multiplex PCR, the repertoire was profiled, and TCRdb retains in-frame clones only, with some absent. This sample has about 19,000 clones; around 80% occur once, and the top ten carry 10% to 12%. Sequenced here: CD4+ or CD8+ T cells sorted from blood, sampled in a trial of the OX40 agonist ivuxolimab. The receptors were gathered from an adult with an advanced solid tumor such as melanoma, head and neck, liver or kidney cancer. Both conserved end residues are part of each CDR3. The order of the fields is CDR3 protein, CDR3 DNA, J gene, V gene, D gene, clone size. The D gene is left open where the match is weak. Size tells how often a clone was seen (once, few, many) or the class of an expanded clone, and some rows leave it out.

CASSQDYEETQYF | TGTGCCAGCAGCCAAGATTACGAAGAGACCCAGTACTTC | TRBJ2-5 | TRBV4-2 | - | -
CASSLRSGSSYEQYF | TGTGCCAGCAGCTTACGTAGCGGGAGCTCCTACGAGCAGTACTTC | TRBJ2-7 | TRBV7-2 | TRBD2 | -
CASSLKTSVSYNEQFF | TGTGCCAGCAGCTTAAAGACTAGTGTATCCTACAATGAGCAGTTCTTC | TRBJ2-1 | TRBV11-2 | - | -
CASRGGAGKPGELFF | TGTGCCAGCAGAGGAGGGGCAGGGAAGCCCGGGGAGCTGTTTTTT | TRBJ2-2 | TRBV6-5 | - | -
CASSLRARGTLLYEQFF | TGTGCCAGCAGTTTACGTGCGCGCGGGACCCTTTTGTATGAGCAGTTCTTC | TRBJ2-1 | TRBV27 | - | -
CASSLGLAGGREQFF | TGTGCCAGCAGCCTCGGACTAGCGGGAGGAAGGGAGCAGTTCTTC | TRBJ2-1 | TRBV11-2 | TRBD2 | -
CASSLGRGGRNEKLFF | TGTGCCAGCAGCTTGGGAAGGGGAGGACGTAATGAAAAACTGTTTTTT | TRBJ1-4 | TRBV7-9 | - | -
CASSLAGQGVGDYGYTF | TGTGCCAGCAGCTTAGCTGGGCAGGGGGTGGGAGACTATGGCTACACCTTC | TRBJ1-2 | TRBV11-2 | TRBD1 | -
CASSLSAATAVQYF | TGTGCCAGCAGTTTATCGGCAGCCACGGCGGTGCAGTACTTC | TRBJ2-7 | TRBV27 | - | few
CASSRGWREQYF | TGTGCCAGCAGCCGAGGGTGGCGGGAGCAGTACTTC | TRBJ2-7 | TRBV4-2 | - | once
CASSFGTVYGYTF | TGTGCCAGCAGCTTCGGGACAGTTTATGGCTACACCTTC | TRBJ1-2 | TRBV11-2 | TRBD1 | -
CATSSRQGRNEQFF | TGTGCCACCAGCAGTAGACAGGGTAGAAATGAGCAGTTCTTC | TRBJ2-1 | TRBV15 | TRBD1 | few
CASSSGQGALEQYF | TGTGCCAGCAGTTCGGGACAGGGGGCTCTCGAGCAGTACTTC | TRBJ2-7 | TRBV28 | TRBD1 | -
CASSLGQGAGGFTEAFF | TGTGCCAGCAGCCTTGGACAGGGGGCAGGAGGGTTCACTGAAGCTTTCTTT | TRBJ1-1 | TRBV28 | TRBD1 | -
CSVEDPGSGRTYNEQFF | TGCAGCGTTGAAGATCCGGGTAGCGGGAGGACCTACAATGAGCAGTTCTTC | TRBJ2-1 | TRBV29-1 | TRBD2 | -
CAWSDVINSPLHF | TGTGCCTGGAGTGACGTCATTAATTCACCCCTCCACTTT | TRBJ1-6 | TRBV30 | - | once
CASVGDRGPYEQYF | TGTGCCAGCGTAGGGGACAGGGGGCCATACGAGCAGTACTTC | TRBJ2-7 | TRBV11-2 | TRBD1 | medium-sized
CASSTTPRQWGPEAFF | TGTGCCAGCAGTACCACCCCTCGTCAGTGGGGGCCTGAAGCTTTCTTT | TRBJ1-1 | TRBV2 | - | once
CASRGPDTQYF | TGTGCCAGCAGGGGACCAGATACGCAGTATTTT | TRBJ2-3 | TRBV6-5 | - | few
CASSLALDEQFF | TGTGCCAGCAGCTTGGCTTTGGATGAGCAGTTCTTC | TRBJ2-1 | TRBV5-6 | - | -
CASSQGLRIQPQHF | TGTGCCAGCAGTCAGGGTTTAAGGATCCAGCCCCAGCATTTT | TRBJ1-5 | TRBV28 | - | -
CASSESRNTGELFF | TGCGCCAGCAGTGAAAGTCGGAACACCGGGGAGCTGTTTTTT | TRBJ2-2 | TRBV10-1 | - | -
CASSKLWAGGTDTQYF | TGTGCCAGCAGCAAGCTGTGGGCGGGAGGCACAGATACGCAGTATTTT | TRBJ2-3 | TRBV9 | TRBD2 | -
CASSLSSAYGTEAFF | TGTGCCAGCAGCTTATCTAGCGCGTATGGCACTGAAGCTTTCTTT | TRBJ1-1 | TRBV7-9 | - | -
CASSLGLASYNEQFF | TGCGCCAGCAGCCTGGGACTAGCCTCCTACAATGAGCAGTTCTTC | TRBJ2-1 | TRBV4-3 | TRBD2 | -
CASSPDRGEDTQYF | TGTGCCAGCAGCCCGGACAGGGGAGAAGATACGCAGTATTTT | TRBJ2-3 | TRBV5-4 | TRBD1 | -
CASSAGAYGYTF | TGTGCCAGCAGCGCCGGGGCTTATGGCTACACCTTC | TRBJ1-2 | TRBV7-9 | - | -